This T cell receptor (beta chain) appears in the sequencing data of a study of T cell responses to AZD1222 COVID-19 vaccine. Assay used: immunoSEQ multiplex PCR; TCRdb lists only in-frame clones, some missing. The sample shows 110,000 to 150,000 clones, around nine tenths of them seen only once. This clone was counted between two and nine times. Its antigen is unknown. Whole-study findings and limits: Donors were chiefly white British, with a greater number of females, and clonal diversity was perhaps underestimated.

Sequences were derived from peripheral blood, sampled on day 0 of AZD1222 vaccination. The clonotype was recovered from an adult in good health.

The CDR3 coding sequence is TGTGCCATCAGTGAGTCGGGGTATGGTGGGTGGAATGAGCAGTTCTTC. It yields the protein CAISESGYGGWNEQFF. The rearrangement uses TRBV10-3 and TRBJ2-1; no clear D. This CDR3 is built from 16 residues. V lost 0 bases and J 7 bases, leaving 16 bases between the germline ends. The germline V gene encodes CDR1 ENHRY and CDR2 SYGVKD.